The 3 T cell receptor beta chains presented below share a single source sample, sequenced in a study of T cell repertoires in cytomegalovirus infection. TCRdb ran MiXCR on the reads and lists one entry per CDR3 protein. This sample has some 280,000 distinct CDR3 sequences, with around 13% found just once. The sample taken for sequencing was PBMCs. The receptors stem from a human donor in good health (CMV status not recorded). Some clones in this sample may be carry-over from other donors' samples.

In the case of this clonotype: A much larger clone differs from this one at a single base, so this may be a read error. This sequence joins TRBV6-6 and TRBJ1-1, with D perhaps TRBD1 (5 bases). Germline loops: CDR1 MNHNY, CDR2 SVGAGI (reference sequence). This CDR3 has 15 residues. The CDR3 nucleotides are TGTGCCAGCAGTTACTCGAGGCAGGGTGGGACTGAAGCTTACTTT. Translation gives CASSYSRQGGTEAYF.

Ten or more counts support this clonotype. CDR3 DNA sequence: TGTGCCAGCAGCTTCGGAAAGGAAAAACTGTTTTTT. This sequence encodes CASSFGKEKLFF. The J gene is TRBJ1-4, the V gene TRBV7-9, with D uncertain. V dropped 3 bases and J dropped 8 bases, with 7 bases sitting between them. CDR1 is SEHNR, CDR2 FQNEAQ, per germline (reference sequence). The CDR3 covers 12 residues.

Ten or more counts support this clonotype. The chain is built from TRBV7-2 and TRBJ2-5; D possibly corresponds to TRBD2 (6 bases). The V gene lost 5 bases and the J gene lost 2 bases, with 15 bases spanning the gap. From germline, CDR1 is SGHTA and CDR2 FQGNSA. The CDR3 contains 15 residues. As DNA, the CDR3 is TGTGCCAGCAGCCCCCGGACCGGGGGACAAGAGACCCAGTACTTC. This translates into CASSPRTGGQETQYF.